This entry lists 27 T cell receptor beta chains sequenced from one sample in a study of blood T cell repertoires in COVID-19. Using immunoSEQ multiplex PCR, the repertoire was profiled, and TCRdb retains in-frame clones only, with some absent. Of 50,000 to 75,000 clones listed, almost 90% are singletons. Sequencing was carried out using peripheral blood. The source is a woman between 45 and 65 years old with active or convalescent COVID-19.

This chain links TRBV18 with TRBJ2-7, with D maybe TRBD2 (6 bases). This CDR3 region has 17 residues. The V gene's germline CDR1 is KGHSH and CDR2 LQKENI. V lost 6 bases and J 0 bases, leaving 21 bases between the germline ends. The CDR3 sequence: CASSGTGLMKLSYEQYF. As DNA, the CDR3 is TGTGCCAGCTCGGGTACGGGACTCATGAAACTCTCCTACGAGCAGTACTTC.

The rearrangement joins TRBV5-6 to TRBJ2-7; 10 bases are a match to TRBD1. Losses at the gene ends were 5 bases for V and 2 bases for J; bases not matched to a gene: 7. The CDR3 covers 15 residues. Germline V CDR1 and CDR2: SGHDT, YYEEEE. Here the CDR3 DNA reads TGTGCCAGCAGGGCCGCCGGGACAGGGGCCTACGAGCAGTACTTC. Its translation: CASRAAGTGAYEQYF.

J is TRBJ2-7 and V is TRBV7-8; the D gene is possibly TRBD1 (5 bases). Germline values: CDR1 SGHVS, CDR2 FQNEAQ. This CDR3 comprises 12 residues. V was clipped by 5 bases and J by 6 bases, with 11 bases between them. The CDR3 DNA reads TGTGCCAGCAGCCGATTGCAGGGCGAGCAGTACTTC. It codes for CASSRLQGEQYF.

The chain links TRBV23-1 to TRBJ1-1, with 12 nucleotides matching TRBD1. TRBV23-1 is an ORF, with its function uncertain. This CDR3 contains 18 residues. J was trimmed by 0 bases and V by 0 bases; bases with no gene match: 5. The DNA for the CDR3 is TGCGCCAGCAGTCAATCGGGACAGGGGGCACAAATGAACACTGAAGCTTTCTTT. Residues: CASSQSGQGAQMNTEAFF.

This chain links TRBV5-4 with TRBJ1-2; TRBD1 matches 7 bases. Per germline, CDR1 SGHNT and CDR2 YYREEE (reference sequence). This CDR3 comprises 18 residues. With 3 bases clipped from V and 8 bases from J, the junction kept 22 bases outside the gene matches. The CDR3 nucleotides read TGTGCCAGCAGCTGGGACAGAACAGTGGGGCCGCAAACCGGAGGCTACACCTTC. Its protein product is CASSWDRTVGPQTGGYTF.

V is TRBV7-9 and J is TRBJ1-6, with a tentative D call TRBD1 (6 bases). CDR1 is SEHNR, CDR2 FQNEAQ, per germline (reference sequence). The CDR3 runs to 17 residues. V was shortened by 0 bases and J by 10 bases, with 19 bases between the two germline ends. CDR3 loop: CASSLAQTGAELSPLHF. In DNA form, the CDR3 reads TGTGCCAGCAGCTTAGCACAGACAGGTGCTGAATTGTCACCCCTCCACTTT.

V usage is TRBV18 and J usage is TRBJ2-2, with TRBD1 matching 9 bases. The CDR3 sequence is 16 residues long. With 6 bases clipped from V and 0 bases from J, the junction kept 5 bases outside the gene matches. Germline V gene data show CDR1 as KGHSH and CDR2 as LQKENI. CDR3 sequence reads: CASSKQGAPNTGELFF. CDR3 nucleotide sequence: TGTGCCAGCTCGAAACAGGGGGCGCCGAACACCGGGGAGCTGTTTTTT.

V is TRBV5-3 and J is TRBJ1-2; no reliable D call. TRBV5-3 is an open reading frame whose function is uncertain. V was shortened by 1 base and J by 5 bases, with 9 bases between the two germline ends. The CDR3 has 13 residues. The CDR3 loop reads CARSLFFVYGYTF. For the CDR3, the DNA is TGTGCCAGAAGCTTGTTCTTTGTTTATGGCTACACCTTC.

The gene calls are TRBV19 and TRBJ1-1; no clear D. CDR1 and CDR2 (germline): LNHDA, SQIVND (reference sequence). Trimming removed 6 bases at V and 1 base at J, with 6 bases between. The CDR3 extends over 12 amino acids. CDR3 nucleotides: TGTGCCAGTAGCGTCAGGAACACTGAAGCTTTCTTT. Translation gives CASSVRNTEAFF.

The chain has TRBV5-4 and TRBJ2-6; 8 nucleotides align to TRBD1. The CDR3 loop spans 16 amino acids. V lost 3 bases, J lost 1 base, and 3 bases stayed unmatched. The V gene's germline CDR1 is SGHNT and CDR2 YYREEE (reference sequence). CDR3 amino acids: CASSSGQGSGANVLTF. The CDR3 coding sequence is TGTGCCAGCAGCTCAGGACAGGGTTCTGGGGCCAACGTCCTGACTTTC.

The genes are TRBV2 and TRBJ2-7; 7 bases line up with TRBD1. V was clipped by 8 bases and J by 7 bases; unmatched bases: 11. In germline, CDR1 is SNHLY, CDR2 FYNNEI. This CDR3 is 13 amino acids long. The CDR3, as DNA: TGTGCCAGCGGACGACAGGGATCGGGTGAGCAGTACTTC. As protein: CASGRQGSGEQYF.

This clone was picked up a small number of times. The genes are TRBV18 and TRBJ2-1, with 10 positions matching TRBD2. The CDR3 totals 17 residues. Germline V gives CDR1 KGHSH, CDR2 LQKENI. The V segment lost 1 base and the J segment 10 bases; nucleotides outside the gene matches: 13. CDR3: CASSPLRGAGGPWEQFF. The CDR3 DNA is TGTGCCAGCTCACCACTGCGAGGAGCGGGAGGGCCATGGGAGCAGTTCTTC.

The CDR3 DNA reads TGTGCCAGCAGCGACCCTCCGGGACAGGGGGTTTCCTACGAGCAGTACTTC. The encoded protein is CASSDPPGQGVSYEQYF. The V gene is TRBV7-6, the J gene TRBJ2-7; 11 bases fit TRBD1. The V segment lost 5 bases and the J segment 1 base; nucleotides outside the gene matches: 10. CDR1 is SGHVS, CDR2 FNYEAQ, per germline. This CDR3 comprises 17 residues.

The chain carries TRBV5-1 and TRBJ2-5, with D perhaps matching TRBD2 (6 bases). This CDR3 region has 15 residues. The V end lost 3 bases, the J end lost 5 bases, and 17 bases lay between the germline ends. Germline CDR1 and CDR2: SGHRS and YFSETQ. The CDR3 is CASSSGTLETETQYF. The CDR3 DNA reads TGCGCCAGCAGCTCCGGGACTTTGGAGACGGAGACCCAGTACTTC.

V usage is TRBV21-1 and J usage is TRBJ2-3; the listed D gene, TRBD1, was not tested against the DNA. TRBV21-1 is a pseudogene. CDR3 length equals 16 residues. This chain's CDR3 is CASSKYQGPEADTQYF. The CDR3 nucleotides are TGTGCCAGCAGCAAATATCAGGGGCCTGAGGCAGATACGCAGTATTTT.

The V call is TRBV9, the J call TRBJ2-1, with TRBD2 matching 14 bases. The CDR3 spans 19 residues. In germline, CDR1 is SGDLS, CDR2 YYNGEE. V shed 3 bases, J shed 8 bases, and the junction held 16 bases outside the gene matches. DNA for the CDR3: TGTGCCAGCAGCGCACCCCGAGGGGGGACTAGCGGGAGATCTTATGAGCAGTTCTTC. Protein sequence: CASSAPRGGTSGRSYEQFF.

The J gene is TRBJ2-1, the V gene TRBV6-5; the match to TRBD1 covers 7 bases. J was trimmed by 2 bases and V by 6 bases; bases with no gene match: 4. Germline V CDR1 and CDR2: MNHEY, SVGAGI. This CDR3 has 14 amino acids. The chain's CDR3 is CASRNRGTYNEQFF. CDR3 nucleotides: TGTGCCAGCAGAAACAGGGGTACCTACAATGAGCAGTTCTTC.

The rearrangement uses TRBV7-8 and TRBJ2-7; D remains ambiguous. The CDR3 runs to 13 residues. Germline V gives CDR1 SGHVS, CDR2 FQNEAQ. Trimming cost V 0 bases and J 3 bases, with 6 bases left between them. The CDR3 sequence: CASSLASDYEQYF. For the CDR3, the DNA is TGTGCCAGCAGCTTAGCGAGTGACTACGAGCAGTACTTC.

The chain recombines TRBV5-4 with TRBJ1-2, with 7 bases that match TRBD1. The CDR3 contains 13 residues. The V and J ends lost 2 bases and 8 bases, in that order; junction bases with no gene match: 6. The germline V gene encodes CDR1 SGHNT and CDR2 YYREEE (reference sequence). CDR3 protein: CASSLQGSWGYTF. For the CDR3, the DNA is TGTGCCAGCAGCTTACAGGGGAGTTGGGGCTACACCTTC.

The chain couples TRBV18 to TRBJ1-1; TRBD1 agrees at 7 bases. Germline V gene lookup returns CDR1 KGHSH and CDR2 LQKENI. The CDR3 extends over 16 amino acids. The V and J ends lost 0 bases and 4 bases, in that order; junction bases with no gene match: 8. CDR3 in amino acids: CASSPPGRGLGTEAFF. The CDR3 nucleotides are TGTGCCAGCTCACCACCCGGGAGGGGGCTAGGCACTGAAGCTTTCTTT.

This chain uses TRBV11-1 with TRBJ2-7; TRBD1 matches at 7 bases. Germline loops: CDR1 SGHAT, CDR2 FQDESV (reference sequence). V gave up 2 bases and J gave up 2 bases; unmatched junction bases: 6. This CDR3 comprises 15 residues. CDR3 DNA sequence: TGTGCCAGCAGCTTAATGAAACAGGGGCCCTACGAGCAGTACTTC. Its protein is CASSLMKQGPYEQYF.

This clone was recorded once. The CDR3 DNA reads TGTGCCAGCAGCGACCTTCAGGCGGGCAACTATGGCTACACCTTC. Amino acid sequence: CASSDLQAGNYGYTF. The chain couples TRBV9 to TRBJ1-2; D unclear. CDR3 size: 15 residues. V lost 3 bases and J lost 2, with 14 bases in between. Germline V gene sequence: CDR1 SGDLS, CDR2 YYNGEE.

J is TRBJ2-2 and V is TRBV11-3; D possibly corresponds to TRBD2 (5 bases). CDR3 size: 14 residues. V was cut by 6 bases and J by 5 bases, with 13 bases left in between. Germline V gives CDR1 SGHNT, CDR2 YENEEA. CDR3: CASRAASSTGELFF. The DNA for the CDR3 is TGTGCCAGCAGGGCCGCTAGCTCGACCGGGGAGCTGTTTTTT.

The chain couples TRBV5-1 to TRBJ2-1, with TRBD2 matching 11 bases. The germline V gene encodes CDR1 SGHRS and CDR2 YFSETQ. J gave up 4 bases and V 3 bases, and 6 bases lay outside the gene matches. This CDR3 has 16 amino acids. The CDR3 loop is CASSSTSGTHYNEQFF. The CDR3 nucleotides are TGCGCCAGCAGCTCGACTAGCGGGACTCATTACAATGAGCAGTTCTTC.

The J gene is TRBJ2-1, the V gene TRBV27; TRBD1 matches at 9 bases. The germline V gene encodes CDR1 MNHEY and CDR2 SMNVEV (reference sequence). V was clipped by 6 bases and J by 6 bases; unmatched bases: 9. This CDR3 has 15 amino acids. CDR3 DNA: TGTGCCAGCAGCCTCACCGGGACAGGGATCAATGAGCAGTTCTTC. The encoded protein is CASSLTGTGINEQFF.

The chain carries TRBV7-3 and TRBJ2-7; no firm D call. Trimming shortened V by 7 bases and J by 4 bases, and 11 bases separated the two germline ends. The CDR3 consists of 12 residues. Germline CDR1 SGHTA, CDR2 FQGTGA. CDR3 sequence reads: CASTPYLYEQYF. The CDR3 DNA is TGTGCCAGCACTCCTTACTTATACGAGCAGTACTTC.

The CDR3 DNA reads TGTGCCACCAGCGGCAACAGGGCGGTATATGGTCAGCCCCAGCATTTT. Its translation: CATSGNRAVYGQPQHF. V gene TRBV15 combines with J gene TRBJ1-5; D may be TRBD1 (6 bases). The CDR3 sequence is 16 residues long. V lost 5 bases, J lost 6 bases, and 20 bases lay in between. Germline lookup yields CDR1 LNHNV and CDR2 YYDKDF (reference sequence).